The rows below give T cell receptor beta chains drawn from one sample of a study of blood T cell repertoires in COVID-19. Profiled with immunoSEQ multiplex PCR; TCRdb holds only in-frame clones, not every one. The sample has approximately 25,000 clones, approximately 74% seen once. The sample comprised peripheral blood. Source of these receptors: a man in his forties or fifties with COVID-19, enrolled during active disease. Each CDR3 is given with its conserved first and last residue. The order of the fields is CDR3 length, J gene, V gene, D gene, clone size, CDR3 DNA, CDR3 protein. A D gene is named only where the DNA matches it firmly. The listing skips clone size in some rows; elsewhere it reads once, few, many or a size class.

length: 14; J: TRBJ1-5; V: TRBV28; D: TRBD1; size: few; DNA: TGTGCCAGCAGTCCACAGGGGGTTAACCAGCCCCAGCATTTT; CDR3: CASSPQGVNQPQHF
length: 14; J: TRBJ2-3; V: TRBV10-1; D: NA; size: NA; DNA: TGCGCCAGCAGTACCGGGTCCGACGCAGATACGCAGTATTTT; CDR3: CASSTGSDADTQYF
length: 15; J: TRBJ2-5; V: TRBV5-1; D: TRBD2; size: NA; DNA: TGCGCCAGCAGCCCAAGCGGGGGGGCGGCGGAGACCCAGTACTTC; CDR3: CASSPSGGAAETQYF
length: 13; J: TRBJ1-1; V: TRBV25-1; D: NA; size: NA; DNA: TGTGCCACCTCAGAGGAGCTGGACACTGAAGCTTTCTTT; CDR3: CATSEELDTEAFF
length: 16; J: TRBJ1-2; V: TRBV3-1/TRBV3-2; D: TRBD1; size: NA; DNA: TGTGCCAGCAGGAAGGGACAGGGGGCAGAGAACTATGGCTACACCTTC; CDR3: CASRKGQGAENYGYTF
length: 13; J: TRBJ1-2; V: TRBV6-2/TRBV6-3; D: NA; size: NA; DNA: TGTGCCAGCAGTTATTGGTCTCCGGGTGGCTACACCTTC; CDR3: CASSYWSPGGYTF
length: 15; J: TRBJ1-3; V: TRBV6-5; D: TRBD1; size: NA; DNA: TGTGCCAGCAACCGGGACAGCCTCTCTGGAAACACCATATATTTT; CDR3: CASNRDSLSGNTIYF
length: 16; J: TRBJ1-5; V: TRBV30; D: NA; size: few; DNA: TGTGCCTGGAGTGTATTCTCGACAACAAATAATCAGCCCCAGCATTTT; CDR3: CAWSVFSTTNNQPQHF
length: 14; J: TRBJ2-1; V: TRBV5-1; D: NA; size: NA; DNA: TGCGCCAGCAGCTTGGACGGTCCGGTAATGAGGCAGTTCTTC; CDR3: CASSLDGPVMRQFF
length: 13; J: TRBJ1-1; V: TRBV6-5; D: TRBD1; size: NA; DNA: TGTGCCAGCAGTCCAGACAGGGACACTGAAGCTTTCTTT; CDR3: CASSPDRDTEAFF
length: 15; J: TRBJ1-1; V: TRBV18; D: NA; size: NA; DNA: TGTGCCAGCTCACCACCGACGGGGTTGAACACTGAAGCTTTCTTT; CDR3: CASSPPTGLNTEAFF
length: 14; J: TRBJ1-2; V: TRBV5-1; D: TRBD1; size: NA; DNA: TGCGCCAGCAGCTTGGGACAGGGGGACTATGGCTACACCTTC; CDR3: CASSLGQGDYGYTF
length: 14; J: TRBJ2-7; V: TRBV27; D: TRBD1; size: NA; DNA: TGTGCCAGCAGTAGGACAGGGGCCTCCTACGAGCAGTACTTC; CDR3: CASSRTGASYEQYF
length: 16; J: TRBJ2-1; V: TRBV6-4; D: TRBD2; size: NA; DNA: TGTGCCAGCAGCCCAGCTAGCGGGGGGGGATACAATGAGCAGTTCTTC; CDR3: CASSPASGGGYNEQFF
length: 15; J: TRBJ2-2; V: TRBV2; D: NA; size: NA; DNA: TGTGCCAGCAGTGCCCGGGGGGCCGGGGCCGGGGAGCTGTTTTTT; CDR3: CASSARGAGAGELFF
length: 15; J: TRBJ1-5; V: TRBV6-5; D: NA; size: NA; DNA: TGTGCCAGCAGTTACGATGGAGACAGCAATCAGCCCCAGCATTTT; CDR3: CASSYDGDSNQPQHF